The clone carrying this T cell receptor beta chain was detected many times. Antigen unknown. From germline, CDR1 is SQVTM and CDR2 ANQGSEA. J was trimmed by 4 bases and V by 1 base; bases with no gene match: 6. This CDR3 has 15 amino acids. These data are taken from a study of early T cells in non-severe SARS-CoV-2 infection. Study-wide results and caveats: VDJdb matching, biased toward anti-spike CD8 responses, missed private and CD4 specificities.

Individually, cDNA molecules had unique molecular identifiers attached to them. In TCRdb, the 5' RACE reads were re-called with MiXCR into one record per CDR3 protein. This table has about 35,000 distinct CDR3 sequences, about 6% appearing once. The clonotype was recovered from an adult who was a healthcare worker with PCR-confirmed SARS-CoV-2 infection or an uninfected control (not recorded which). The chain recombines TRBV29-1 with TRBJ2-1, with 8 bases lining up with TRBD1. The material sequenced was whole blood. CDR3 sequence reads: CSVEGMTGDYNEQFF. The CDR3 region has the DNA TGCAGCGTTGAAGGTATGACAGGGGATTACAATGAGCAGTTCTTC.